Listed below are T cell receptor beta chains from one sample, sequenced in a study of CD8 T cells in ankylosing spondylitis. TCRdb reanalysed the 5' RACE reads using MiXCR and keeps one entry per CDR3 protein. The table lists more than 300,000 distinct CDR3 sequences, less than 9.5% of them singletons, with 14% to 15% in the top ten. Sequenced input: blood, either unsorted or a sorted T cell fraction (not recorded which). These receptor sequences come from a male donor with ankylosing spondylitis. CDR3s include the opening cysteine and the closing phenylalanine or tryptophan. The D gene is left open where the match is weak. Some rows have no size entry. The others give once, few or many, or a class for an expanded clone.

D gene	V gene	J gene	clone size	CDR3 protein	CDR3 DNA
TRBD1	TRBV10-3	TRBJ2-7	.	CAISSGQTYEQYF	TGTGCCATCAGTTCGGGACAGACCTACGAGCAGTACTTC
TRBD2	TRBV7-2	TRBJ2-7	many	CASTTGLAGYEQYF	TGTGCCAGCACGACGGGACTAGCAGGCTACGAGCAGTACTTC
.	TRBV3-1	TRBJ2-3	many	CASSQEFRARRYF	TGTGCCAGCAGCCAGGAATTTAGGGCACGGCGGTATTTT
.	TRBV4-2	TRBJ1-1	few	CASSQDLPSGAFF	TGTGCCAGCAGCCAAGATCTACCCTCCGGAGCTTTCTTT
TRBD2	TRBV24-1	TRBJ2-1	many	CATSDFRPRLAGVVEQFF	TGTGCCACCAGTGATTTCCGGCCGAGACTAGCGGGAGTTGTTGAGCAGTTCTTC
.	TRBV4-2	TRBJ2-7	many	CASSQGGYEQYF	TGTGCCAGCAGCCAAGGGGGATACGAGCAGTACTTC
TRBD1	TRBV15	TRBJ2-1	.	CATSRGQGVPSSYNEQFF	TGTGCCACCAGCAGGGGACAGGGGGTTCCTAGCTCCTACAATGAGCAGTTCTTC
.	TRBV28	TRBJ1-5	.	CASTDNQPQHF	TGTGCCAGCACGGATAATCAGCCCCAGCATTTT
.	TRBV10-2	TRBJ2-2	few	CASRPGPRTGELFF	TGCGCCAGCAGACCGGGACCCCGGACCGGGGAGCTGTTTTTT
TRBD1	TRBV7-6	TRBJ2-6	.	CASSAYGDRAGANVLTF	TGTGCCAGCAGCGCATACGGGGACAGGGCTGGGGCCAACGTCCTGACTTTC
.	TRBV12-3/TRBV12-4	TRBJ1-5	.	CASSRRTDSNQPQHF	TGTGCCAGCAGCCGACGGACGGATAGCAATCAGCCCCAGCATTTT
.	TRBV28	TRBJ1-1	many	CASSRDPRGTEAFF	TGTGCCAGCAGCCGGGACCCACGGGGTACTGAAGCTTTCTTT
.	TRBV9	TRBJ1-2	.	CASSGQQGRGYGYTF	TGTGCCAGCAGCGGACAACAGGGACGCGGCTATGGCTACACCTTC
TRBD2	TRBV20-1	TRBJ2-1	few	CSARLAGVSGYNEQFF	TGCAGTGCCCGACTAGCGGGAGTCTCGGGCTACAATGAGCAGTTCTTC
.	TRBV10-3	TRBJ1-2	many	CAISESTGSSGYTF	TGTGCCATCAGTGAGTCGACCGGGAGTAGTGGCTACACCTTC
.	TRBV9	TRBJ2-2	few	CASSAVGLNSGELFF	TGTGCCAGCAGCGCGGTCGGACTCAACTCCGGGGAGCTGTTTTTT
TRBD1	TRBV28	TRBJ2-7	many	CASSPGTGRFYEQYF	TGTGCCAGCAGTCCCGGGACAGGTCGATTCTACGAGCAGTACTTC
.	TRBV3-1	TRBJ1-5	many	CASSRDINQPQHF	TGTGCCAGCAGCCGGGACATAAATCAGCCCCAGCATTTT
TRBD1	TRBV7-2	TRBJ1-5	.	CASSLGGQGGQPQHF	TGTGCCAGCAGCTTAGGGGGACAGGGAGGGCAGCCCCAGCATTTT
.	TRBV25-1	TRBJ2-3	many	CASSEVGLRRDTQYF	TGTGCCAGCAGTGAAGTTGGCCTAAGGAGAGATACGCAGTATTTT
.	TRBV3-1	TRBJ1-1	.	CASSQVSSPVTEAFF	TGTGCCAGCAGCCAAGTCTCCTCCCCAGTCACTGAAGCTTTCTTT
.	TRBV28	TRBJ2-5	many	CASKGVYQQTQYF	TGTGCCAGCAAGGGGGTTTACCAACAGACCCAGTACTTC
.	TRBV5-1	TRBJ1-4	few	CASSLARPEEKLFF	TGCGCCAGCAGCTTGGCCCGGCCCGAAGAAAAACTGTTTTTT
TRBD2	TRBV2	TRBJ2-7	.	CASRGLAGAREQYF	TGTGCCAGCAGGGGACTAGCGGGAGCCCGCGAGCAGTACTTC
.	TRBV12-3/TRBV12-4	TRBJ1-1	few	CASSLGYVADTEAFF	TGTGCCAGCAGTTTAGGTTACGTTGCGGACACTGAAGCTTTCTTT
TRBD1	TRBV20-1	TRBJ2-7	few	CSAPRGTGVYEQYF	TGCAGTGCCCCCCGCGGGACAGGGGTCTACGAGCAGTACTTC
.	TRBV2	TRBJ1-5	many	CASREGEWSNQPQHF	TGTGCCAGCAGGGAGGGGGAGTGGAGCAATCAGCCCCAGCATTTT
TRBD2	TRBV28	TRBJ2-7	few	CASSRGTSISYEQYF	TGTGCCAGCAGTCGGGGGACTAGCATTTCCTACGAGCAGTACTTC
TRBD2	TRBV20-1	TRBJ2-7	.	CSARDSGSFYEQYF	TGCAGTGCTAGAGATAGCGGGAGTTTCTACGAGCAGTACTTC
TRBD2	TRBV29-1	TRBJ2-5	few	CSVEARTGGPGETQYF	TGCAGCGTTGAAGCCCGAACGGGAGGGCCGGGCGAGACCCAGTACTTC
.	TRBV4-1	TRBJ1-5	.	CASSQVWGEGQPQHF	TGCGCCAGCAGCCAGGTGTGGGGCGAGGGTCAGCCCCAGCATTTT
.	TRBV28	TRBJ2-1	many	CASSQTKGPYNEQFF	TGTGCCAGCAGTCAGACAAAGGGTCCCTACAATGAGCAGTTCTTC
.	TRBV20-1	TRBJ1-4	few	CSASPSTGANEKLFF	TGCAGTGCTAGCCCTTCGACAGGCGCTAATGAAAAACTGTTTTTT
TRBD2	TRBV6-4	TRBJ2-3	few	CASKPRASGRDTQYF	TGTGCCAGCAAGCCCCGGGCTAGCGGGCGGGATACGCAGTATTTT
TRBD1	TRBV30	TRBJ2-3	few	CAWSGGQGGFTQYF	TGTGCCTGGAGTGGGGGACAGGGGGGATTTACGCAGTATTTT
.	TRBV5-1	TRBJ1-5	.	CASSLEGEPQHF	TGCGCCAGCAGCTTGGAGGGCGAGCCCCAGCATTTT
.	TRBV15	TRBJ2-5	.	CATSRDSTLQETQYF	TGTGCCACCAGCAGAGATAGTACCCTCCAAGAGACCCAGTACTTC
TRBD2	TRBV2	TRBJ2-3	few	CASNRLAGGDTQYF	TGTGCCAGCAATCGCCTAGCGGGGGGAGATACGCAGTATTTT